The entry that follows covers one T cell receptor (beta chain) sequence. Its cognate antigen is unknown. The sample belongs to a study of vaccination effects on CD4 cells after COVID-19. TCRdb's table, derived via immunoSEQ multiplex PCR, lists solely in-frame clones and lacks some. The table includes tens of thousands of clones, around 77% detected once. Before sequencing took place, the ViraFEST assay used viral peptide pools to expand antigen-specific CD4+ T cells. Investigators separated out CD4+ T cells once around 10 days of culture had passed. Vaccine recipients lacked prior SARS-CoV-2 infection and had negative nucleocapsid antibodies. The researchers cultured approximately 2.1 million PBMC per well with roughly 11 IU/ml IL-2 and 9.5 to 10 ug/ml peptides. The sequencing used CD4+ T cells from PBMCs cultured with HCoV-NL63 spike peptides, collected before COVID-19 vaccination. This TCR derives from a human donor who received a COVID-19 vaccine.

CDR3 in amino acids: CASSVRATVLSGNTIYF. As DNA, the CDR3 is TGTGCCAGCAGCGTACGAGCAACAGTCCTCTCTGGAAACACCATATATTTT. This chain uses TRBV7-8 with TRBJ1-3; D unclear. Germline CDR1 is SGHVS and CDR2 is FQNEAQ. Trimming left V 5 bases short and J 0 bases short, with 17 bases between. There are 17 residues in the CDR3.